Each of the 11 T cell receptor beta chains below was sequenced from the same sample in a study of post-analysis software for immune sequencing data. General study results and limits: The five TRBV segments detected at higher frequency in patients than in controls included TRBV5-6, TRBV5-1 and TRBV20-1.

Unique molecular identifiers featured in each of the TCR beta cDNA libraries. MiXCR, applied by TCRdb to the PCR reads, yields one record per CDR3 protein. The table has hundreds of thousands of distinct CDR3 sequences, under 55% seen once. Antigen specificity for these receptors is unknown. The sample consisted of blood. These receptors were collected from a girl aged 5 to 17 with multiple sclerosis.

This clonotype has just a few counts. This chain uses TRBV29-1 with TRBJ2-3; TRBD2 matches at 7 bases. V shed 1 base and J 5 bases; nucleotides not matched to a gene: 21. The CDR3 runs 19 residues. Germline V gene sequence: CDR1 SQVTM, CDR2 ANQGSEA. CDR3 protein: CSVEVVSVREGQQGDTQYF. The CDR3 DNA reads as TGCAGCGTTGAAGTGGTGTCGGTGAGGGAGGGCCAACAAGGAGATACGCAGTATTTT.

The chain combines TRBV15 with TRBJ1-1, with a weak D call TRBD1 (6 bases). CDR3 length equals 16 residues. V was pared by 2 bases and J by 0 bases, with 13 bases between. Germline CDR1 reads LNHNV; CDR2 reads YYDKDF (reference sequence). The CDR3 loop reads CATSRRGGGLNTEAFF. Written as DNA, the CDR3 is TGTGCCACCAGCAGACGGGGAGGGGGATTGAACACTGAAGCTTTCTTT.

The V gene is TRBV7-2, the J gene TRBJ1-5; D not resolved. Trimming left V 4 bases short and J 6 bases short, with 10 bases between. The CDR3 has 13 amino acids. The germline V gene has CDR1 SGHTA and CDR2 FQGNSA. This chain's CDR3 is CASSYRIGQPQHF. DNA for the CDR3: TGTGCCAGCAGCTACCGAATAGGTCAGCCCCAGCATTTT.

The genes are TRBV2 and TRBJ2-1; D uncertain. Germline V gene sequence: CDR1 SNHLY, CDR2 FYNNEI. V was trimmed by 2 bases and J by 2 bases, leaving 10 bases between them. The CDR3 is 15 residues long. CDR3 in DNA: TGTGCCAGCAGTGAAACTGGCGGAACCTACAATGAGCAGTTCTTC. It is translated as CASSETGGTYNEQFF.

The chain carries TRBV5-1 and TRBJ1-1; D ambiguous. V was cut by 4 bases and J by 8 bases, with 12 bases left in between. Germline loops: CDR1 SGHRS, CDR2 YFSETQ. The CDR3 totals 12 residues. CDR3 loop: CASSPDTVEAFF. The CDR3 coding sequence is TGCGCCAGCAGCCCTGACACTGTCGAAGCTTTCTTT. The complete variable domain, with remaining parts taken from reference TRBV5-1 and TRBJ1-1, reads KAGVTQTPRYLIKTRGQQVTLSCSPISGHRSVSWYQQTPGQGLQFLFEYFSETQRNKGNFPGRFSGRQFSNSRSEMNVSTLELGDSALYLCASSPDTVEAFFGQGTRLTVV.

The chain joins TRBV5-1 to TRBJ1-1; D unresolved. The CDR3 runs to 17 residues. Trimming left V 4 bases short and J 0 bases short, with 19 bases between. The germline V gene encodes CDR1 SGHRS and CDR2 YFSETQ. CDR3 in DNA: TGCGCCAGCAGCCCCCTGTCCGCGGAGTCTTTGAACACTGAAGCTTTCTTT. It codes for CASSPLSAESLNTEAFF.

The chain carries TRBV7-6 and TRBJ2-3; 9 bases are a match to TRBD2. V shed 2 bases and J 2 bases; nucleotides not matched to a gene: 5. The CDR3 has 16 amino acids. Germline values: CDR1 SGHVS, CDR2 FNYEAQ. The CDR3 reads CASSLPRTSDTDTQYF. CDR3 bases: TGTGCCAGCAGCTTACCTCGGACTAGCGACACAGATACGCAGTATTTT.

This chain uses TRBV28 with TRBJ2-7, with a tentative D call TRBD2 (5 bases). CDR1 and CDR2 (germline): MDHEN, SYDVKM. The V end lost 2 bases, the J end lost 2 bases, and 13 bases lay between the germline ends. The CDR3 runs 15 residues. This CDR3 is CASSLPLDGTYEQYF. The CDR3 coding sequence is TGTGCCAGCAGTTTACCTCTGGACGGGACCTACGAGCAGTACTTC.

This clonotype showed up just a few times. The chain employs TRBV3-1 and TRBJ2-7; D gene uncertain. The V end was cut by 1 base, the J end by 2 bases, with 12 bases between. The germline V gene has CDR1 LGHDT and CDR2 YNNKEL (reference sequence). The CDR3 consists of 15 residues. The CDR3 region is CASSQVQTHPYEQYF. DNA for the CDR3: TGTGCCAGCAGCCAAGTTCAGACTCACCCCTACGAGCAGTACTTC.

With respect to this clonotype: This may be a read error, as it is one base from a much larger clone. This chain links TRBV29-1 with TRBJ2-7, with 7 bases identical to TRBD2. Germline V gene data show CDR1 as SQVTM and CDR2 as ANQGSEA. This CDR3 spans 16 amino acids. The V segment lost 5 bases and the J segment 7 bases; nucleotides outside the gene matches: 20. The CDR3: CSVRRVLAEEYNEQYF. CDR3 sequence (DNA): TGCAGCGTTCGACGGGTTCTAGCGGAGGAGTACAATGAGCAGTACTTC.

This clonotype was picked up a small number of times. The V call is TRBV24-1, the J call TRBJ2-1, with TRBD2 matching 11 bases. Germline-derived CDR1 and CDR2 are KGHDR and SFDVKD. This CDR3 is built from 19 residues. Trimming removed 3 bases from V and 0 bases from J; junction bases left unmatched: 9. Here the CDR3 reads CATSDPSISGRDSYNEQFF. The CDR3 region has the DNA TGTGCCACCAGTGATCCATCTATTAGCGGGAGGGACTCCTACAATGAGCAGTTCTTC.